The 7 T cell receptor beta chains below all came from one sample that was sequenced in a study of cytomegalovirus exposure and HLA in healthy donors. 60 Vbeta and 13 Jbeta primers were used in PCR. The method was immunoSEQ multiplex PCR; TCRdb's version includes in-frame clones alone and lacks a portion of them. The sample yields some 190,000 clones, over 65% seen once. What was sequenced was PBMCs. These receptor sequences come from a man between 18 and 35 years old in good health and CMV-seronegative.

The chain links TRBV15 to TRBJ1-4, with D unresolved. V dropped 5 bases and J dropped 2 bases, with 6 bases sitting between them. CDR3 length: 13 amino acids. From germline, CDR1 is LNHNV and CDR2 YYDKDF (reference sequence). CDR3: CATSAGTNEKLFF. The CDR3 nucleotides read TGTGCCACCAGCGCGGGTACTAATGAAAAACTGTTTTTT.

This sequence joins TRBV6-5 and TRBJ2-7; 11 bases align to TRBD1. The junction had 6 bases not matched to a gene; V was cut back by 2 bases and J by 6 bases. Germline V gene lookup returns CDR1 MNHEY and CDR2 SVGAGI. This CDR3 contains 15 residues. CDR3 sequence reads: CASSYTTGTGGEQYF. The CDR3 region has the DNA TGTGCCAGCAGTTACACAACCGGGACAGGGGGCGAGCAGTACTTC.

This clone was counted between two and nine times. The gene calls are TRBV6-6 and TRBJ1-1; the D is unclear. V lost 5 bases, J lost 10 bases, and 11 bases lay in between. CDR1 is MNHNY, CDR2 SVGAGI, per germline (reference sequence). CDR3 length equals 11 residues. The CDR3 DNA is TGTGCCAGCAGTACCGACCTAGGAGCTTTCTTT. This translates into CASSTDLGAFF.

The CDR3 is CASSSQGLNTGELFF. DNA for the CDR3: TGTGCCAGCAGCTCACAGGGATTGAACACCGGGGAGCTGTTTTTT. This chain connects TRBV7-2 to TRBJ2-2; maybe TRBD1 (6 bases). The CDR3 sequence is 15 residues long. Trimming left V 4 bases short and J 1 base short, with 10 bases between. Germline CDR1 and CDR2: SGHTA and FQGNSA.

This clone was observed a handful of times. The chain joins TRBV14 to TRBJ2-5; no definite D call. This CDR3 contains 13 residues. Germline CDR1 reads SGHDN; CDR2 reads FVKESK. The ends were cut back, 0 bases at V and 7 bases at J, with 9 bases in the middle. CDR3 sequence (DNA): TGTGCCAGCAGCCAAGACCGGGTGCCGACCCAGTACTTC. Amino acid sequence: CASSQDRVPTQYF. The full variable domain, its missing parts supplied by reference TRBV14 and TRBJ2-5, is EAGVTQFPSHSVIEKGQTVTLRCDPISGHDNLYWYRRVMGKEIKFLLHFVKESKQDESGMPNNRFLAERTGGTYSTLKVQPAELEDSGVYFCASSQDRVPTQYFGPGTRLLVL.

The gene calls are TRBV25-1 and TRBJ2-3, with 11 bases aligning to TRBD2. The CDR3 is 18 residues long. The germline gives CDR1 MGHDK, CDR2 SYGVNS. The V and J ends lost 2 bases and 4 bases, in that order; junction bases with no gene match: 11. As DNA, the CDR3 is TGTGCCAGCAGTGAACCCACGGTAGTAGCGGGAGGGGCAGATACGCAGTATTTT. Translated: CASSEPTVVAGGADTQYF.

Remarks on this clone: A read error may produce the germline difference seen at one junction end. This chain connects TRBV7-9 to TRBJ2-1; D possibly corresponds to TRBD1 (5 bases). This CDR3 has 16 residues. Germline values: CDR1 SEHNR, CDR2 FQNEAQ (reference sequence). Written as DNA, the CDR3 is TGTTCCAGCAGCTTATGGCAGGGAAGTACCTACAATGAGCAGTTCTTC. The encoded protein is CSSSLWQGSTYNEQFF.